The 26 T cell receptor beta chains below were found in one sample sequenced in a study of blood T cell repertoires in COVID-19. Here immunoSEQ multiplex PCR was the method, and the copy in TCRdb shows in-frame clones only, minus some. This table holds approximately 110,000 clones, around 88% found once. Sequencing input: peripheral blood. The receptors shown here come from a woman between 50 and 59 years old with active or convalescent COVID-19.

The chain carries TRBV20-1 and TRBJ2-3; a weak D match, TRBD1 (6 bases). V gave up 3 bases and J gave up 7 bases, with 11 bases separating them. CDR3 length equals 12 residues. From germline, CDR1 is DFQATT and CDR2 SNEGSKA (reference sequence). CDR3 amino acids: CSASLGAYTQYF. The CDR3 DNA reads TGCAGTGCTAGTTTGGGGGCCTATACGCAGTATTTT.

CDR3 sequence: CASSLAGQPQHF. In DNA form, the CDR3 reads TGTGCCAGCAGTTTAGCAGGTCAGCCCCAGCATTTT. This chain joins TRBV28 and TRBJ1-5; D is unclear. Deletions cut 2 bases from V and 6 bases from J, with 5 bases between. Germline V gives CDR1 MDHEN, CDR2 SYDVKM. There are 12 residues in the CDR3.

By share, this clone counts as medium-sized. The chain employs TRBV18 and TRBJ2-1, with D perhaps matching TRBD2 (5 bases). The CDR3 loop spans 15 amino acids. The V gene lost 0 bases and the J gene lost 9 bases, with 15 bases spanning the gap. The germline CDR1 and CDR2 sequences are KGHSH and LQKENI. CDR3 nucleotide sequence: TGTGCCAGCTCACCACCGAGGGCAAGGACTTTTGAGCAGTTCTTC. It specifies CASSPPRARTFEQFF.

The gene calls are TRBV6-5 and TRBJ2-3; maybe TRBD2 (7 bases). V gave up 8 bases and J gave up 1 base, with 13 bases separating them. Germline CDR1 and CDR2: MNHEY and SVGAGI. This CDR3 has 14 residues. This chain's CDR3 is CASQRGGGTDTQYF. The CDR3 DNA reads TGTGCCAGCCAAAGAGGGGGGGGCACAGATACGCAGTATTTT.

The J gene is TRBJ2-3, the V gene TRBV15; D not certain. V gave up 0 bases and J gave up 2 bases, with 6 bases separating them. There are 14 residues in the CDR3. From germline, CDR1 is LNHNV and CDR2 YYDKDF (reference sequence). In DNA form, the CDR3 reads TGTGCCACCAGCAGAGATCGGTACACAGATACGCAGTATTTT. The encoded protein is CATSRDRYTDTQYF.

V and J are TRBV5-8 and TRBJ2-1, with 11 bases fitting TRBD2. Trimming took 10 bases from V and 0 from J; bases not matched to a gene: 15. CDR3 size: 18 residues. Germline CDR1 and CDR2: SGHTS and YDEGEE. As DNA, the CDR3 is TGTGCCGCCTCTCGGGCTAGCGGGAGGTGGAGCTCCTACAATGAGCAGTTCTTC. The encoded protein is CAASRASGRWSSYNEQFF.

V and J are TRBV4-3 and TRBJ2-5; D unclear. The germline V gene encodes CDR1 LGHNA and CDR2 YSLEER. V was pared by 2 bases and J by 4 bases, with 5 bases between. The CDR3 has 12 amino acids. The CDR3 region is CASSQNRETQYF. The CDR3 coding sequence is TGCGCCAGCAGCCAAAATCGAGAGACCCAGTACTTC.

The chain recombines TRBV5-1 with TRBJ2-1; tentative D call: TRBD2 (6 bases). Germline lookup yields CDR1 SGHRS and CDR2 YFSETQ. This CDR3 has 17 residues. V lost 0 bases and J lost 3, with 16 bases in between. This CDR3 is CASSLATGAGGYNEQFF. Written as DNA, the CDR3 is TGCGCCAGCAGCTTGGCTACCGGGGCCGGGGGCTACAATGAGCAGTTCTTC.

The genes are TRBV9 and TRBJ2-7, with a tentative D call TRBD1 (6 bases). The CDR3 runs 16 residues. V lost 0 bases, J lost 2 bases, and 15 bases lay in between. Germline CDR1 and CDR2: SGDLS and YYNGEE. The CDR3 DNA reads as TGTGCCAGCAGCGTAGGGAGCCAGGGGAGTACCTACGAGCAGTACTTC. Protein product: CASSVGSQGSTYEQYF.

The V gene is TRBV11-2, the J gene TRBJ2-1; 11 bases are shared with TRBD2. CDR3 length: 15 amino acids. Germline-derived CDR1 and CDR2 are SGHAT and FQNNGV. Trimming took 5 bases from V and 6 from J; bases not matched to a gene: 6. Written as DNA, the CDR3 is TGTGCCAGCAGCCGAACTAGCGGGAGAATCAATGAGCAGTTCTTC. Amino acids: CASSRTSGRINEQFF.

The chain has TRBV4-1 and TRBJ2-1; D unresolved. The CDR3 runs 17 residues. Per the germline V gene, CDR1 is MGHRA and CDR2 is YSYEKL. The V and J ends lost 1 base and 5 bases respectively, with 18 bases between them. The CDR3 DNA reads TGCGCCAGCAGCCAAGGCCCGCTTGTGGAGCCTAACAATGAGCAGTTCTTC. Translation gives CASSQGPLVEPNNEQFF.

The CDR3 DNA is TGCGCCAGCAGCTTGGCCTTAGGGGTGGAGACCCAGTACTTC. This gives the protein CASSLALGVETQYF. The chain links TRBV5-1 to TRBJ2-5; D possibly corresponds to TRBD1 (5 bases). CDR3 length: 14 amino acids. V was pared by 0 bases and J by 5 bases, with 11 bases between. In germline, CDR1 is SGHRS, CDR2 YFSETQ.

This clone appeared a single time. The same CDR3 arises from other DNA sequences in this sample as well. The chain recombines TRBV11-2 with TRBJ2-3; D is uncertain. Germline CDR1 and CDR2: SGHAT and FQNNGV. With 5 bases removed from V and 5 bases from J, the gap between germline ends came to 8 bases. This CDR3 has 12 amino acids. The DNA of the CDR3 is TGTGCCAGCAGCCCGTCCGGAGATACGCAGTATTTT. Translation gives CASSPSGDTQYF.

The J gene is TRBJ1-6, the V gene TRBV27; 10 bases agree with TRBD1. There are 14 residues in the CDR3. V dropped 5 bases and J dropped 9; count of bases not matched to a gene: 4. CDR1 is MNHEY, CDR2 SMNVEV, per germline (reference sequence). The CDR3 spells CASSQDRGGSPLHF. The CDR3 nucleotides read TGTGCCAGCAGTCAGGACAGGGGGGGTTCACCCCTCCACTTT.

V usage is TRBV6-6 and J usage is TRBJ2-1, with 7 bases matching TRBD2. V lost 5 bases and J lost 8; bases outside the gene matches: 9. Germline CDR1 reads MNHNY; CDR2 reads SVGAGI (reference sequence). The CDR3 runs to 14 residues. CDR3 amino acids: CASSGGEEEDEQFF. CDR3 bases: TGTGCCAGCAGTGGGGGGGAGGAGGAGGATGAGCAGTTCTTC.

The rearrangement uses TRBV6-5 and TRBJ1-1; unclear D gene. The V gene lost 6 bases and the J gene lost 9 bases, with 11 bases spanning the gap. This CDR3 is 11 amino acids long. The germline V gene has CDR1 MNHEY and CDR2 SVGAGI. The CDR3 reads CASSLGGKAFF. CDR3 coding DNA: TGTGCCAGCAGCCTTGGCGGGAAAGCTTTCTTT.

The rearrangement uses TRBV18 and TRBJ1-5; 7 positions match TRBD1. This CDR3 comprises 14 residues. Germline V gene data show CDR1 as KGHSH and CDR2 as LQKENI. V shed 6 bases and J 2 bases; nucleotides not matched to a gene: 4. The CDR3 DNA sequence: TGTGCCAGCTCGCGACAGGGCGGCAATCAGCCCCAGCATTTT. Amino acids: CASSRQGGNQPQHF.

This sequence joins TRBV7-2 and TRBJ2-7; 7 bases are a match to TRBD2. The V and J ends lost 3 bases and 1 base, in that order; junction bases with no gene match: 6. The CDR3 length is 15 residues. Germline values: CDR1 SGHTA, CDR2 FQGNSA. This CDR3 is CASSLGGSLSYEQYF. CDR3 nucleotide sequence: TGTGCCAGCAGCTTGGGCGGGAGCCTATCCTACGAGCAGTACTTC.

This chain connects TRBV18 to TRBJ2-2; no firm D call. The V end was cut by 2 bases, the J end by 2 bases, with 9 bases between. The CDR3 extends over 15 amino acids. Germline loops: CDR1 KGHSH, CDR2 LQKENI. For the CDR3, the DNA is TGTGCCAGCTCACCAAGCGACCGAAACACCGGGGAGCTGTTTTTT. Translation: CASSPSDRNTGELFF.

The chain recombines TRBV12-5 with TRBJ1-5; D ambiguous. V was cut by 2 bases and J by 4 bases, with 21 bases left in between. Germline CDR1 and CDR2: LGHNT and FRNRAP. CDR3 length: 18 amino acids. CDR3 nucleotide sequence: TGTGCTAGTGGTTTGCTTCCGGCCAGTTTAGAGGCGAATCAGCCCCAGCATTTT. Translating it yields CASGLLPASLEANQPQHF.

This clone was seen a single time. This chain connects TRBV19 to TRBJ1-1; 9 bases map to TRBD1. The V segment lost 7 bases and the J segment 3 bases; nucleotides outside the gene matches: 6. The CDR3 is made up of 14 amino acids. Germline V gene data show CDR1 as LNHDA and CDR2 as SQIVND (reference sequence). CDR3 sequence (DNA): TGTGCCAGTATGGGGACAGGGCGGGACACTGAAGCTTTCTTT. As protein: CASMGTGRDTEAFF.

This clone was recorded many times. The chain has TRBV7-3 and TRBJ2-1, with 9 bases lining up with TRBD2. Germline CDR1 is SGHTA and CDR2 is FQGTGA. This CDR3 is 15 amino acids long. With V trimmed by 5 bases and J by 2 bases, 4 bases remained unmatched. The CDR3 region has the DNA TGTGCCAGCAGCGAAGGACTAGCGACCTACAATGAGCAGTTCTTC. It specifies CASSEGLATYNEQFF.

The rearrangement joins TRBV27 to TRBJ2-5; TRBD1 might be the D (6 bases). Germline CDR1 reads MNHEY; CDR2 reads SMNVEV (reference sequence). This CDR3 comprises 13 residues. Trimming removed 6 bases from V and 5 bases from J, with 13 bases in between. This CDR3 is CASRSTGSETQYF. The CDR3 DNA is TGTGCCAGCAGGTCAACAGGGTCCGAGACCCAGTACTTC.

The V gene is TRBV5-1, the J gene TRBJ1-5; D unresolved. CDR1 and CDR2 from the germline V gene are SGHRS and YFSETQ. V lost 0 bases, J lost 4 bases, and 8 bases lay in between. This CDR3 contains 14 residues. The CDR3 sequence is CASSLDGGNQPQHF. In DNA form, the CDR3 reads TGCGCCAGCAGCTTGGACGGTGGTAATCAGCCCCAGCATTTT.

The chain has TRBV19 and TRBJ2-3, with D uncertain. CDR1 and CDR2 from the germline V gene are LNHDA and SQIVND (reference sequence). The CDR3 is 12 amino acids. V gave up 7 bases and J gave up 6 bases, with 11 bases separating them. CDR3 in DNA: TGTGCCAGTAATAGTGGAGTCGATACGCAGTATTTT. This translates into CASNSGVDTQYF.

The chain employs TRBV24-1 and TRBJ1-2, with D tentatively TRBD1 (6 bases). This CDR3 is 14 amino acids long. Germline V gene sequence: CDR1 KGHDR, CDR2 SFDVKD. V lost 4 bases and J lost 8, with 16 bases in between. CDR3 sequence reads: CATSDPTGFGGYTF. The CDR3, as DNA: TGTGCCACCAGTGACCCCACAGGGTTTGGGGGCTACACCTTC.